The TCR beta chain described here comes from a study of blood T cells in healthy people across ages. This clonotype was counted between two and nine times. A sample-barcoded 5' primer and a J-beta primer mix were used in a second PCR of about 7 to 11 cycles. Each cDNA molecule was tagged by a template-switch adaptor that had 12 random nucleotides. TCRdb ran MiXCR on the 5' RACE reads and lists one entry per CDR3 protein. This sample has about 640,000 distinct CDR3 sequences, with under 30% found just once. The CDR3 totals 15 residues. V was cut by 0 bases and J by 1 base, with 12 bases left in between. Germline V gene sequence: CDR1 DFQATT, CDR2 SNEGSKA (reference sequence).

This sequence was found in a woman of 80 years or more in good health. The V gene is TRBV20-1, the J gene TRBJ2-5, with D possibly TRBD1 on 5 matching bases. Sequencing was done on a sample of blood. CDR3 residues: CSARDFGQIQETQYF. Written as DNA, the CDR3 is TGCAGTGCTAGAGATTTTGGACAAATCCAAGAGACCCAGTACTTC.